What follows are 24 T cell receptor beta chains derived from one specimen sequenced in a study of blood T cell repertoires in COVID-19. TCRdb's copy holds only in-frame clones and misses some; the assay was immunoSEQ multiplex PCR. The table records 250,000 to 350,000 clones, 70% to 90% of them present only once. Sequences were obtained from peripheral blood. The receptor source for this set is a woman aged 45-65 years who had recovered from COVID-19.

The chain employs TRBV11-2 and TRBJ2-1; the D is unclear. V was shortened by 0 bases and J by 0 bases, with 6 bases between the two germline ends. The germline V gene has CDR1 SGHAT and CDR2 FQNNGV. The CDR3 contains 15 residues. The CDR3 reads CASSLEDFSYNEQFF. The CDR3 coding sequence is TGTGCCAGCAGCTTAGAAGACTTCTCCTACAATGAGCAGTTCTTC.

This rearrangement joins TRBV10-3 to TRBJ2-7, with TRBD1 matching 7 bases. Looked up from germline, CDR1 is ENHRY and CDR2 is SYGVKD. The CDR3 runs 13 residues. V lost 5 bases and J lost 3; bases outside the gene matches: 4. The CDR3 DNA reads TGTGCCATCAGTAACGGGACAGTCTACGAGCAGTACTTC. It codes for CAISNGTVYEQYF.

V and J are TRBV3-1 (or the pseudogene TRBV3-2) and TRBJ1-1; D perhaps matches TRBD1 (6 bases). From germline, CDR1 is LGHDT and CDR2 YNNKEL (reference sequence). Trimming shortened V by 4 bases and J by 0 bases, and 9 bases separated the two germline ends. This CDR3 region has 14 residues. CDR3 residues: CASSRNRVNTEAFF. DNA of the CDR3: TGTGCCAGCAGCCGGAACAGGGTGAACACTGAAGCTTTCTTT.

The chain carries TRBV7-2 and TRBJ2-5, with a tentative D call TRBD2 (6 bases). The germline CDR1 and CDR2 sequences are SGHTA and FQGNSA. Trimming shortened V by 5 bases and J by 1 base, and 20 bases separated the two germline ends. The CDR3 has 17 amino acids. CDR3 coding DNA: TGTGCCAGCAGCCCTTTCTCTAGCGCTGGTGGCCAAGAGACCCAGTACTTC. It encodes CASSPFSSAGGQETQYF.

The gene calls are TRBV27 and TRBJ2-1; no firm D call. The CDR3 spans 15 residues. CDR1 and CDR2 (germline): MNHEY, SMNVEV (reference sequence). V was clipped by 3 bases and J by 2 bases, with 11 bases between them. CDR3 DNA sequence: TGTGCCAGCAGTTTCGTTATCTCCCCCTACAATGAGCAGTTCTTC. The encoded protein is CASSFVISPYNEQFF.

The gene calls are TRBV6-2 or TRBV6-3 and TRBJ2-1, with 12 nucleotides matching TRBD2. CDR3 length: 20 amino acids. The V segment lost 5 bases and the J segment 3 bases; nucleotides outside the gene matches: 17. Germline assignment: CDR1 MNHEY and CDR2 SVGEGT. The CDR3 region has the DNA TGTGCCAGCAGTCCCCGCGGGCGGGCTAGCGGGGGGGACTTCTACAATGAGCAGTTCTTC. This codes for CASSPRGRASGGDFYNEQFF.

The chain recombines TRBV9 with TRBJ2-1; D uncertain. V lost 2 bases to trimming and J lost 8 bases, with 11 bases between them. CDR1 SGDLS and CDR2 YYNGEE come from the germline V gene. The CDR3 runs 13 residues. The CDR3 sequence is CASSVQSRDEQFF. The CDR3 coding sequence is TGTGCCAGCAGCGTTCAAAGCCGGGATGAGCAGTTCTTC.

The CDR3 DNA reads as TGCGCCAGCACGGACAGCCGGGTGAACACTGAAGCTTTCTTT. Residues: CASTDSRVNTEAFF. This sequence joins TRBV5-1 and TRBJ1-1; tentatively, D is TRBD1 (6 bases). The V gene lost 6 bases and the J gene lost 0 bases, with 12 bases spanning the gap. The germline V gene has CDR1 SGHRS and CDR2 YFSETQ. The CDR3 loop spans 14 amino acids.

This sequence joins TRBV5-1 and TRBJ1-2; D gene unclear. The CDR3 consists of 14 residues. Trimming shortened V by 0 bases and J by 3 bases, and 9 bases separated the two germline ends. CDR1 and CDR2 from the germline V gene are SGHRS and YFSETQ. In nucleotides, the CDR3 is TGCGCCAGCAGCTTGGCGGTGGTGGACTATGGCTACACCTTC. It codes for CASSLAVVDYGYTF.

Concerning this clone itself: Other DNA sequences in this sample translate to the same CDR3. The chain employs TRBV3-1 (or the pseudogene TRBV3-2) and TRBJ1-1, with D perhaps TRBD1 (6 bases). From germline, CDR1 is LGHDT and CDR2 YNNKEL (reference sequence). This CDR3 is built from 14 residues. Trimming took 1 base from V and 4 from J, leaving 10 bases between them. CDR3 sequence (DNA): TGTGCCAGCAGCCAAGGCGTAGGGGGCACTGAAGCTTTCTTT. Amino acid sequence: CASSQGVGGTEAFF.

CDR3 in DNA: TGTGCCAGTAGTATAGCGGCGGGGACCTATGGCTACACCTTC. Translated, it gives CASSIAAGTYGYTF. V gene TRBV19 combines with J gene TRBJ1-2, with a weak D call TRBD1 (5 bases). CDR1 and CDR2 (germline): LNHDA, SQIVND (reference sequence). The V and J ends lost 1 base and 4 bases respectively, with 10 bases between them. The CDR3 covers 14 residues.

The V gene is TRBV10-2, the J gene TRBJ2-3; D remains unclear. V lost 7 bases to trimming and J lost 2 bases, with 13 bases between them. Germline CDR1 is WSHSY and CDR2 is SAAADI. The CDR3 extends over 14 amino acids. The chain's CDR3 is CASIGGVNTDTQYF. The CDR3 DNA reads as TGCGCCAGCATCGGCGGAGTAAACACAGATACGCAGTATTTT.

This clone was picked up a small number of times. The chain links TRBV7-2 to TRBJ1-2; the D gene is possibly TRBD1 (5 bases). Germline lookup yields CDR1 SGHTA and CDR2 FQGNSA. Trimming pared 2 bases from V and 6 bases from J, leaving 10 bases between. This CDR3 has 13 amino acids. DNA of the CDR3: TGTGCCAGCAGCTTACCAGGGAAAGATGGCTACACCTTC. This codes for CASSLPGKDGYTF. Supplemented by reference TRBV7-2 and TRBJ1-2, the full variable domain reads GAGVSQSPSNKVTEKGKDVELRCDPISGHTALYWYRQSLGQGLEFLIYFQGNSAPDKSGLPSDRFSAERTGGSVSTLTIQRTQQEDSAVYLCASSLPGKDGYTFGSGTRLTVV.

This sequence joins TRBV19 and TRBJ1-1; D possibly corresponds to TRBD1 (6 bases). The CDR3 runs to 13 residues. The V end lost 5 bases, the J end lost 7 bases, and 14 bases lay between the germline ends. CDR1 is LNHDA, CDR2 SQIVND, per germline (reference sequence). The CDR3: CASSGTGQIEAFF. In nucleotides, the CDR3 is TGTGCCAGTAGTGGAACAGGGCAAATTGAAGCTTTCTTT.

The chain has TRBV10-3 and TRBJ2-7; D remains ambiguous. V was cut by 1 base and J by 4 bases, with 5 bases left in between. The CDR3 loop spans 12 amino acids. Germline loops: CDR1 ENHRY, CDR2 SYGVKD. CDR3 coding DNA: TGTGCCATCAGTGAGTACATGTACGAGCAGTACTTC. Translating gives CAISEYMYEQYF.

The chain carries TRBV27 and TRBJ1-5; D perhaps matches TRBD1 (5 bases). The CDR3 length is 14 residues. Germline lookup yields CDR1 MNHEY and CDR2 SMNVEV (reference sequence). V was trimmed by 3 bases and J by 2 bases, leaving 8 bases between them. CDR3 DNA sequence: TGTGCCAGCAGTTTTTCCAGGGGCAATCAGCCCCAGCATTTT. This codes for CASSFSRGNQPQHF.

CDR3 amino acids: CASSRQGIVGETQYF. The CDR3 nucleotides read TGTGCCAGCAGTCGACAGGGAATCGTCGGAGAGACCCAGTACTTC. The chain has TRBV11-3 and TRBJ2-5; TRBD1 agrees at 7 bases. V dropped 6 bases and J dropped 4; count of bases not matched to a gene: 11. Germline assignment: CDR1 SGHNT and CDR2 YENEEA. The CDR3 totals 15 residues. Looking up the rest from reference TRBV11-3 and TRBJ2-5 gives the full variable domain: EAGVVQSPRYKIIEKKQPVAFWCNPISGHNTLYWYLQNLGQGPELLIRYENEEAVDDSQLPKDRFSAERLKGVDSTLKIQPAELGDSAVYLCASSRQGIVGETQYFGPGTRLLVL.

The chain uses TRBV11-2 and TRBJ2-5, with D maybe TRBD2 (5 bases). From germline, CDR1 is SGHAT and CDR2 FQNNGV. The V end was cut by 4 bases, the J end by 5 bases, with 14 bases between. This CDR3 comprises 14 residues. In DNA, the CDR3 is TGTGCCAGCAGCTCTGTACGGAGGACGGAGACCCAGTACTTC. Its translation is CASSSVRRTETQYF.

This clone has a count of ten or more. The CDR3 is CASIGYTF. CDR3 coding DNA: TGTGCCAGCATAGGCTACACCTTC. The chain recombines TRBV21-1 with TRBJ1-2. TRBV21-1 is noted as a pseudogene. The CDR3 is made up of 8 amino acids.

This clone was detected only a few times. J is TRBJ2-7 and V is TRBV4-2; possible D gene TRBD1, 6 bases. Trimming left V 1 base short and J 3 bases short, with 13 bases between. CDR3 length equals 15 residues. Germline CDR1 and CDR2: LGHNA and YNFKEQ. The CDR3 spells CASSQGSGRGYEQYF. CDR3 DNA sequence: TGTGCCAGCAGCCAAGGAAGTGGCAGGGGCTACGAGCAGTACTTC.

V is TRBV6-2 or TRBV6-3 and J is TRBJ1-5, with 7 bases fitting TRBD1. Per the germline V gene, CDR1 is MNHEY and CDR2 is SVGEGT. V gave up 2 bases and J gave up 7 bases; unmatched junction bases: 8. CDR3 size: 15 residues. CDR3 region: CASSYERGQRQPQHF. Here the CDR3 DNA reads TGTGCCAGCAGTTACGAACGGGGACAGAGACAGCCCCAGCATTTT.

V and J are TRBV3-1 (or the pseudogene TRBV3-2) and TRBJ2-2; TRBD1 is a possible D gene (8 bases). V gave up 2 bases and J gave up 6 bases, with 13 bases separating them. The CDR3 spans 15 residues. Germline assignment: CDR1 LGHDT and CDR2 YNNKEL (reference sequence). This CDR3 reads CASSQLQGGPGELFF. The CDR3 DNA reads as TGTGCCAGCAGCCAACTACAGGGGGGGCCCGGGGAGCTGTTTTTT.

The chain combines TRBV24-1 with TRBJ2-7, with D unresolved. Germline CDR1 KGHDR, CDR2 SFDVKD. The CDR3 consists of 12 residues. V shed 2 bases and J shed 6 bases, with 7 bases lying between them. The CDR3 nucleotides read TGTGCCACCAGTGATTCGGTTGGCGAGCAGTACTTC. Amino acids: CATSDSVGEQYF.

The chain is built from TRBV18 and TRBJ2-3; tentatively, D is TRBD2 (6 bases). This CDR3 contains 15 residues. V lost 0 bases to trimming and J lost 0 bases, with 7 bases between them. Germline CDR1 is KGHSH and CDR2 is LQKENI. This chain's CDR3 is CASSPPAGSTDTQYF. In DNA form, the CDR3 reads TGTGCCAGCTCACCACCCGCGGGGAGCACAGATACGCAGTATTTT.